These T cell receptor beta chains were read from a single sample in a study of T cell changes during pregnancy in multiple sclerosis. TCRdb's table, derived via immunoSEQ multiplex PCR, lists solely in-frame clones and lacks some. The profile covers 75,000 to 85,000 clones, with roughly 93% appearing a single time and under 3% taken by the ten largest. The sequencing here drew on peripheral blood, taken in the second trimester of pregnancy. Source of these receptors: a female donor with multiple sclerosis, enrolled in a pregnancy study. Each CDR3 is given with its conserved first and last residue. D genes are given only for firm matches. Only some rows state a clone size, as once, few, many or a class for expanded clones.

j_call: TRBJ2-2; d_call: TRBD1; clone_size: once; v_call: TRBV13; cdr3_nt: TGTGCCAGCAGCCCCCTTCTACAGAGCCGGGACAGATTATCCACCGGGGAGCTGTTTTTT; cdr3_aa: CASSPLLQSRDRLSTGELFF
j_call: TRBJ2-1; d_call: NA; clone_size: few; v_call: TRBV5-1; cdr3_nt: TGCGCCAGCAGCTTTAATTTACAGGGCCCCTACAATGAGCAGTTCTTC; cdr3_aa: CASSFNLQGPYNEQFF
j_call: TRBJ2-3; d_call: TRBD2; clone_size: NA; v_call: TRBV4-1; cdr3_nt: TGCGCCAGCAGGGAAATGTTTAGCGGGGGGCACACAGATACGCAGTATTTT; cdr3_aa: CASREMFSGGHTDTQYF
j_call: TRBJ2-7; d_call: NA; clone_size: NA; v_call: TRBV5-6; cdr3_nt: TGTGCCAGCAGCTTAGGCGGTCCGGACTACGAGCAGTACTTC; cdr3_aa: CASSLGGPDYEQYF
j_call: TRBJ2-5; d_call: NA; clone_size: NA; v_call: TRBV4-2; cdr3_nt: TGTGCCAGCAGCCAAGTTCGGGCGGGAAAAGAGACCCAGTACTTC; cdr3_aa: CASSQVRAGKETQYF
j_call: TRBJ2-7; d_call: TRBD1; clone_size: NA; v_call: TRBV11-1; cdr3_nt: TGTGCCAGCAGCTCTACCGGGACAGGGCTATACGAGCAGTACTTC; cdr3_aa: CASSSTGTGLYEQYF
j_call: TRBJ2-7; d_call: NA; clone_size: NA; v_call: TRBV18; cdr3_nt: TGTGCCAGCTCACCATTTGGACAGACAGGCGACTACGAGCAGTACTTC; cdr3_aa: CASSPFGQTGDYEQYF
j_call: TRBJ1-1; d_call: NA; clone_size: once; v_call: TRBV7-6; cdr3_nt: TGTGCCAGCCGAACGCGGGGGCCACGGGGACATGGGGACACTGAAGCTTTCTTT; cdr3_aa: CASRTRGPRGHGDTEAFF
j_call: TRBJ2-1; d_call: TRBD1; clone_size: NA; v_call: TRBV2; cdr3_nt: TGTGCCAGCAGTAGGGACAGGGGGCTCAATGAGCAGTTCTTC; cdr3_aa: CASSRDRGLNEQFF
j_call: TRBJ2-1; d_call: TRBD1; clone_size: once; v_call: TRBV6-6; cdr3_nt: TGTGCCAGCAGCCTACCCGGGACAGGGGTCCTTAATGAGCAGTTCTTC; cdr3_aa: CASSLPGTGVLNEQFF
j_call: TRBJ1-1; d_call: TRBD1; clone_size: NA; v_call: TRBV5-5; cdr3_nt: TGTGCCAGCAGCGCGGGGACAGGGATGGACACTGAAGCTTTCTTT; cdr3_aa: CASSAGTGMDTEAFF
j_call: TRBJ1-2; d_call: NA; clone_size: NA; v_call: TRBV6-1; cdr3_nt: TGTGCCAGCAGTCTCGGCCCAACCGCGGGCGGCTACACCTTC; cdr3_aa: CASSLGPTAGGYTF
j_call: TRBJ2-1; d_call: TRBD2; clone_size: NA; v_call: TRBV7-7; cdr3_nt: TGTGCTAGCAGCTTTAGCGGGGGGGGCTACAATGAGCAGTTCTTC; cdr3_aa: CASSFSGGGYNEQFF
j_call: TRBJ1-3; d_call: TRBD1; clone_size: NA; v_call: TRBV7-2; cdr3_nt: TGTGCCAGCAGCCCCCGACAGGGACCTGGAAACACCATATATTTT; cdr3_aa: CASSPRQGPGNTIYF
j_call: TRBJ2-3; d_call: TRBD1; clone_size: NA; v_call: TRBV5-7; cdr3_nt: TGTGCCAGCAGCGCGCCGATTTACAGGGGATGCACAGATACGCAGTATTTT; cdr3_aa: CASSAPIYRGCTDTQYF
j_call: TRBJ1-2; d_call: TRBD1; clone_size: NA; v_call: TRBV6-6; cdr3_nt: TGTGCCAGCTCACGGGACAGGGGGCCTTCCGTCTATGGCTACACCTTC; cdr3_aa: CASSRDRGPSVYGYTF
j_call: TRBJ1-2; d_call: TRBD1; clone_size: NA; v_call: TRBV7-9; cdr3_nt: TGTGCCAGCAGCTTACAGGGGGCAGGGAACTATGGCTACACCTTC; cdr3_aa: CASSLQGAGNYGYTF
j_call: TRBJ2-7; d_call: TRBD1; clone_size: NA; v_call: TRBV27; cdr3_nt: TGTGCCAGCAGTACCTACAGGGGCCTCTCCTACGAGCAGTACTTC; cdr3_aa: CASSTYRGLSYEQYF
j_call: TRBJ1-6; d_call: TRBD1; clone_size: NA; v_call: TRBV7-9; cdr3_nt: TGTGCCAGCAGCCGCGACAGGGGGCGCGGAGGGGCTATGAGTCCACCCCTCCACTTT; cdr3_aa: CASSRDRGRGGAMSPPLHF
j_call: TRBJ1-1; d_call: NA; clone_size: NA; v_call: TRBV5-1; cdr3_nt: TGCGCCAGCAGTCATGGGACAAACACTGAAGCTTTCTTT; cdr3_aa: CASSHGTNTEAFF
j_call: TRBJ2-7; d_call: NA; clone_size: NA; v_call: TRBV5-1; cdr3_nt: TGCGCCAGCAGCTTGTCGACAGGGACTTTACACGAGCAGTACTTC; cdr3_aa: CASSLSTGTLHEQYF
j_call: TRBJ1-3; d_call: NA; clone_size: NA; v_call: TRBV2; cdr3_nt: TGTGCCAGCAAACAGGACTCTGGAAACACCATATATTTT; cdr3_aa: CASKQDSGNTIYF
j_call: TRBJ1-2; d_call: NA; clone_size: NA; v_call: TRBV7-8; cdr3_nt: TGTGCCAGCAGCCCCAAGCAGGTCACCGACGCTAACTATGGCTACACCTTC; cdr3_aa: CASSPKQVTDANYGYTF
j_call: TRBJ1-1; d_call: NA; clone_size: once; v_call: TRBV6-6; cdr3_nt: TGTGCCAGCAGTTACGACACAACAGGGTTCCCCGAAGCTTTCTTT; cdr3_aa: CASSYDTTGFPEAFF
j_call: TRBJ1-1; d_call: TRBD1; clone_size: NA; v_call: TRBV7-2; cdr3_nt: TGTGCCAGCAGCCCCGGGACAGGGGGGGCAGCTTTCTTT; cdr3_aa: CASSPGTGGAAFF
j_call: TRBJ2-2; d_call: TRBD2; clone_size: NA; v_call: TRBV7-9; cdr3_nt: TGTGCCAGCAGCTTCAGCGGGGCCACCGGGGAGCTGTTTTTT; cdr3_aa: CASSFSGATGELFF
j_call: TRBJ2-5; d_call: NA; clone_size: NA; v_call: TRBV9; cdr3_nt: TGTGCCAGCAGCCCCGGGTTCGTCCCAGAGACCCAGTACTTC; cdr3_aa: CASSPGFVPETQYF
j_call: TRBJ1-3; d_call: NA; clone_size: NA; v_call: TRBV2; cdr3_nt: TGTGCCAGCACCAGGGGTAACACCATATATTTT; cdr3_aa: CASTRGNTIYF
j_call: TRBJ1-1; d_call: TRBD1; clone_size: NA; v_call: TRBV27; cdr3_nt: TGTGCCACCCTGGGACAGATGAACACTGAAGCTTTCTTT; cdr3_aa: CATLGQMNTEAFF
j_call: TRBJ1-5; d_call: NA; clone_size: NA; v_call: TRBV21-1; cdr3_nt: TGTGCCAGCAGCAACCCCACAGTATGGGGCAATCAGCCCCAGCATTTT; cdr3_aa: CASSNPTVWGNQPQHF
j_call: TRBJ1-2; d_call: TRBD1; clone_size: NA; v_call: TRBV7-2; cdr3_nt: TGTGCCAGCAGCCCTACAGGACAGGGAAGGGTCTATGGCTACACCTTC; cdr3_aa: CASSPTGQGRVYGYTF
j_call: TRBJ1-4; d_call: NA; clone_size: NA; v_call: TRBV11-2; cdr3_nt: TGTGCCAGCAGCCCACAGGGCGGAAAACTGTTTTTT; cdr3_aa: CASSPQGGKLFF
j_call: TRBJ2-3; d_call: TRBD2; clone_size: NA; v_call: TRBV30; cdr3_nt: TGTGCCTGGAGTTTAGGCTTAGCGGGGGGGCCAGTGACGCAGTATTTT; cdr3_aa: CAWSLGLAGGPVTQYF
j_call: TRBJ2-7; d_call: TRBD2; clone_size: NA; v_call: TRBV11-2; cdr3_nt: TGTGCCAGCAGCTTTTCTAGCGGGAATACCTACGAGCAGTACTTC; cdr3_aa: CASSFSSGNTYEQYF
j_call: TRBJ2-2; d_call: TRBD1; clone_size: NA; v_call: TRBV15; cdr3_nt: TGTGCCACCCGGCCGGGACAGAAGAACACCGGGGAGCTGTTTTTT; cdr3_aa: CATRPGQKNTGELFF
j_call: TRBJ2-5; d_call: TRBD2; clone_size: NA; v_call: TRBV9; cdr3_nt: TGTGCCAGCAGCGCCGAGGGACTACGGGAGACCCAGTACTTC; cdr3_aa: CASSAEGLRETQYF
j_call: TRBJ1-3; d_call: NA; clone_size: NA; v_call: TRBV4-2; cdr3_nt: TGTGCCAGCAGCCAATCCCTACAGGGTCCTGGAAACACCATATATTTT; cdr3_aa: CASSQSLQGPGNTIYF
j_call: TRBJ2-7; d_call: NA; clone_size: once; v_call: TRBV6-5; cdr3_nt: TGTGCCAGCAGTGGGGTAGCGAGGGGGTACGAGCAGTACTTC; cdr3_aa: CASSGVARGYEQYF
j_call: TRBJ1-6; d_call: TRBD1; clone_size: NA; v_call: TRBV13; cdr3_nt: TGTGCCAGCAGCTCGGGGACAGGGTGGTCACCCCTCCACTTT; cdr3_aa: CASSSGTGWSPLHF
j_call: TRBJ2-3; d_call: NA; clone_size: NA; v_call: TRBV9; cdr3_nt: TGTGCCAGCAACTCAGCACAGGACACAGATACGCAGTATTTT; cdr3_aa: CASNSAQDTDTQYF
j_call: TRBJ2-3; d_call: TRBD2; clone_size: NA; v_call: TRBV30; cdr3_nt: TGTGCCTGGATACTAGCGGGGGGGATTGCTAGCACAGATACGCAGTATTTT; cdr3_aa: CAWILAGGIASTDTQYF
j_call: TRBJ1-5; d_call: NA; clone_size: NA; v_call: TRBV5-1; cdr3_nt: TGCGCCAGCAGCTTGGCCGTCGGGCAGCCCCAGCATTTT; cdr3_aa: CASSLAVGQPQHF
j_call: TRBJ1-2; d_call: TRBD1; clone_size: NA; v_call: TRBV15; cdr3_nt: TGTGCCACCAGCAGAGAGGAGCGCCAGGGGGGCCTAATGGGGAGGAGGTGGGTCTATGGCTACACCTTC; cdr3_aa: CATSREERQGGLMGRRWVYGYTF
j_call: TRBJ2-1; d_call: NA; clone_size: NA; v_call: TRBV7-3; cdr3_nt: TGTGCCAGCAGCTTATATCCCGGCAGGGACTCCTACAATGAGCAGTTCTTC; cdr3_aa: CASSLYPGRDSYNEQFF
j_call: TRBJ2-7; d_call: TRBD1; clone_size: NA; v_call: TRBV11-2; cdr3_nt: TGTGCCAGCAGCTGGGACAGGTTGGCCTACGAGCAGTACTTC; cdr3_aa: CASSWDRLAYEQYF
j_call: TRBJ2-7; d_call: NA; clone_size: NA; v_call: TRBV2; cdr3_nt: TGTGCCAGCAGTGAAGCGGCAGGTTCCTACGAGCAGTACTTC; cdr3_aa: CASSEAAGSYEQYF
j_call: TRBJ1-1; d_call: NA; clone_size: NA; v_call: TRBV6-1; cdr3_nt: TGTGCCAGTAAGCTCCCCACAGGGAACACTGAAGCTTTCTTT; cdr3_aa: CASKLPTGNTEAFF
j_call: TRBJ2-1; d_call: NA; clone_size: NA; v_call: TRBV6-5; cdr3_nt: TGTGCCAGCAGGTTCACAGGGAACGATGAGCAGTTCTTC; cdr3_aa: CASRFTGNDEQFF
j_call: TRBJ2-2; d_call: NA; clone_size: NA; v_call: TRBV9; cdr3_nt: TGTGCCAGCAGCGTAGGAGACTTAAACACCGGGGAGCTGTTTTTT; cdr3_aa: CASSVGDLNTGELFF
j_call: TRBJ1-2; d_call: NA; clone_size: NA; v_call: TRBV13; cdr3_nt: TGTGCCAGCACCGGAGGATTCTATGGCTACACCTTC; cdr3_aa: CASTGGFYGYTF
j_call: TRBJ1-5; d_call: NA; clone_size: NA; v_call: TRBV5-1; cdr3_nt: TGCGCCAGCGCTCCAGAAGGGGGAATATATCAGCCCCAGCATTTT; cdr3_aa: CASAPEGGIYQPQHF
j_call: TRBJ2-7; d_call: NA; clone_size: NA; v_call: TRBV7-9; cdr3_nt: TGTGCCAGCAGCTTGAGTATGGGGCTTCGGGAGCAGTACTTC; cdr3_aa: CASSLSMGLREQYF
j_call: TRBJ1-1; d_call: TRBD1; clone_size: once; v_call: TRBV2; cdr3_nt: TGTGCCAGCAGTGGTTGGACAGGGCTCACTGAAGCTTTCTTT; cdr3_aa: CASSGWTGLTEAFF
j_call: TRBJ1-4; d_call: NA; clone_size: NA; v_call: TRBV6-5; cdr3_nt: TGTGCCAGCAGTCCGACAGAGTGGGCTACTGAAAAACTGTTTTTT; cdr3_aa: CASSPTEWATEKLFF
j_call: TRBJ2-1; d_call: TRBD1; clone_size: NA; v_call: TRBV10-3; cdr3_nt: TGTGCCATCAAGGCACAGGGGGTTTACAATGAGCAGTTCTTC; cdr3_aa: CAIKAQGVYNEQFF
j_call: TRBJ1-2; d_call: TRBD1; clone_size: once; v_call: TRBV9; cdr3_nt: TGTGCCAGCAGCGGGGGACAGGGCCCTGGCTACACCTTC; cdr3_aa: CASSGGQGPGYTF
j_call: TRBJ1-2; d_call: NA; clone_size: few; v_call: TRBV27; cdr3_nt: TGTGCCAGCAGGCCGGGGGGCGGCTACTATGGCTACACCTTC; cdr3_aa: CASRPGGGYYGYTF
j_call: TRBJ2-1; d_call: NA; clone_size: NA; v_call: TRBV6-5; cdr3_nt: TGTGCCAGCAGCTTCGGACAAAATGAGCAGTTCTTC; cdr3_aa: CASSFGQNEQFF